These 13 T cell receptor beta chains originate from one sample sequenced in a study of T cell repertoires in cytomegalovirus infection. TCRdb passed the reads through MiXCR, listing each CDR3 protein once. The sample shows roughly 600,000 distinct CDR3 sequences, roughly a quarter of them seen only once. Input material: CD8+ T cells from PBMCs. The receptors were sampled from a human donor in good health (CMV status not recorded). Some clones in this sample may be carry-over from other donors' samples.

In its sample, this clonotype was seen a few times. J is TRBJ2-5 and V is TRBV2; 9 nucleotides align to TRBD1. This CDR3 has 15 amino acids. Unmatched junction bases numbered 6, after V lost 6 bases and J lost 1 base. Germline CDR1 and CDR2: SNHLY and FYNNEI. As DNA, the CDR3 is TGTGCCAGCAGGCGGACAGGGGACTTCCAAGAGACCCAGTACTTC. It encodes CASRRTGDFQETQYF.

The V gene is TRBV5-6, the J gene TRBJ2-7; D possibly corresponds to TRBD2 (6 bases). Germline CDR1 SGHDT, CDR2 YYEEEE. V dropped 2 bases and J dropped 2 bases, with 14 bases sitting between them. The CDR3 has 15 amino acids. CDR3 sequence: CASSFGVGGTYEQYF. In nucleotides, the CDR3 is TGTGCCAGCAGCTTCGGGGTTGGAGGGACCTACGAGCAGTACTTC.

V usage is TRBV12-3 or TRBV12-4 and J usage is TRBJ2-7; 8 positions agree with TRBD2. Trimming cost V 6 bases and J 7 bases; bases outside gene matches: 5. This CDR3 is built from 12 residues. The CDR3 reads CASRYSGAEQYF. CDR3 sequence (DNA): TGTGCCAGCAGATATAGCGGGGCAGAGCAGTACTTC.

This clonotype was found many times. The chain is built from TRBV6-2 or TRBV6-3 and TRBJ2-7; 8 bases agree with TRBD1. Germline-derived CDR1 and CDR2 are MNHEY and SVGEGT. The CDR3 consists of 14 residues. The trim removed 6 bases at V and 3 bases at J, leaving 7 bases unmatched. CDR3 sequence (DNA): TGTGCCAGCAGCCTTCCAGGGGGCATCTACGAGCAGTACGTC. Its translation: CASSLPGGIYEQYV.

In regard to this clonotype: It may be a read error: a sequence one base away is much more abundant. The CDR3 does not end in the conserved phenylalanine or tryptophan, so this is likely a read error. The V call is TRBV6-8, the J call TRBJ2-5, with unresolved D. The CDR3 totals 14 residues. Per germline, CDR1 MNHGY and CDR2 SAAAGT. V was trimmed by 2 bases and J by 2 bases, leaving 9 bases between them. CDR3 amino acids: CASSYNNAQETQYV. CDR3 coding DNA: TGTGCCAGCAGTTACAACAACGCTCAAGAGACCCAGTACGTC.

This rearrangement joins TRBV15 to TRBJ2-7; 9 nucleotides line up with TRBD2. CDR3 length: 16 amino acids. The V gene's germline CDR1 is LNHNV and CDR2 YYDKDF (reference sequence). The V and J ends lost 4 bases and 2 bases, in that order; junction bases with no gene match: 9. CDR3 region: CATSTGGGAGTYEQYF. DNA of the CDR3: TGTGCCACCAGCACAGGCGGGGGGGCCGGGACCTACGAGCAGTACTTC.

V gene TRBV5-6 combines with J gene TRBJ1-1, with a tentative D call TRBD1 (5 bases). Germline CDR1 is SGHDT and CDR2 is YYEEEE. The CDR3 totals 13 residues. With 3 bases removed from V and 4 bases from J, the gap between germline ends came to 10 bases. The CDR3 nucleotides are TGTGCCAGCAGCTGGGGGGGGGGCACTGAAGCTTTCTTT. Its translation is CASSWGGGTEAFF.

The chain recombines TRBV6-2 or TRBV6-3 with TRBJ1-5, with no clear D. The CDR3 covers 13 residues. From germline, CDR1 is MNHEY and CDR2 SVGEGT. The germline V and J ends were trimmed by 6 bases and 5 bases, with 11 bases remaining between them. CDR3 coding DNA: TGTGCCAGCAGCCCTACTAAATATCAGCCCCAGCATTTT. This codes for CASSPTKYQPQHF.

The CDR3 DNA reads as TGTGCCAGCAGCAACCCGGGACAGCGTCGAGAAGGCTACACCTTC. This gives the protein CASSNPGQRREGYTF. This chain joins TRBV7-9 and TRBJ1-2; 7 bases are a match to TRBD1. The CDR3 totals 15 residues. Per germline, CDR1 SEHNR and CDR2 FQNEAQ (reference sequence). J gave up 8 bases and V 5 bases, and 14 bases lay outside the gene matches.

Only a few counts were recorded for this clonotype. The V call is TRBV6-6, the J call TRBJ1-2, with 8 bases matching TRBD1. The CDR3 has 15 amino acids. From germline, CDR1 is MNHNY and CDR2 SVGAGI (reference sequence). After removal of 6 bases from V and 8 bases from J, the junction contained 14 bases not matched to a gene. CDR3 sequence reads: CASSPRQGSSEGYTF. The CDR3 DNA follows: TGTGCCAGCAGCCCAAGACAGGGGAGCTCAGAGGGCTACACCTTC.

This clonotype appeared a few times. The J gene is TRBJ2-2, the V gene TRBV7-9; D uncertain. V shed 5 bases and J shed 0 bases, with 13 bases lying between them. The CDR3 contains 16 residues. The germline V gene has CDR1 SEHNR and CDR2 FQNEAQ (reference sequence). CDR3: CASSAALGPNTGELFF. The CDR3, as DNA: TGTGCCAGCAGCGCAGCCTTAGGGCCGAACACCGGGGAGCTGTTTTTT.

This clonotype was counted only a few times. V and J are TRBV6-5 and TRBJ1-4; D perhaps matches TRBD1 (6 bases). Per the germline V gene, CDR1 is MNHEY and CDR2 is SVGAGI. This CDR3 comprises 15 residues. The V end lost 6 bases, the J end lost 3 bases, and 14 bases lay between the germline ends. CDR3 sequence reads: CASRNGQFPNEKLFF. In DNA, the CDR3 is TGTGCCAGCAGGAACGGACAGTTTCCTAATGAAAAACTGTTTTTT.

At least ten counts were recorded for this clonotype. V is TRBV6-2 or TRBV6-3 and J is TRBJ2-1; 8 bases map to TRBD2. The ends lost 1 base at V and 1 base at J; junction bases unmatched: 3. The CDR3 runs to 16 residues. Per the germline V gene, CDR1 is MNHEY and CDR2 is SVGEGT. Here the CDR3 DNA reads TGTGCCAGCAGTTACTTCGGGGGGGTTTCCTACAATGAGCAGTTCTTC. This translates into CASSYFGGVSYNEQFF.